The rows below give T cell receptor beta chains drawn from one sample of a study of PD-1 blockade in classical Hodgkin lymphoma. Sequencing was performed with immunoSEQ multiplex PCR; in TCRdb, only in-frame clones are kept and a portion is missing. The sample lists some 30,000 clones; over 75% were seen once. The starting material was peripheral blood mononuclear cells (PBMCs), obtained before the fourth cycle of nivolumab. The origin of the receptors is a human donor with classical Hodgkin lymphoma. Both conserved end residues are part of each CDR3. A D gene is named only where the DNA matches it firmly. Size tells how often a clone was seen (once, few, many) or the class of an expanded clone, and some rows leave it out.

- TRBD2 TRBJ2-3 TRBV5-8 CASSLETGGRTQYF TGTGCCAGCAGCCTTGAGACGGGGGGGCGTACGCAGTATTTT
- TRBD2 TRBJ2-3 TRBV9 CASSVSGGPADTQYF TGTGCCAGCAGCGTTAGCGGGGGCCCCGCAGATACGCAGTATTTT
- TRBD2 TRBJ2-1 TRBV7-2 CASSLGLAGVNEQFF TGTGCCAGCAGCTTAGGGCTAGCGGGGGTCAACGAGCAGTTCTTC
- TRBD2 TRBJ2-7 TRBV27 CASSLSPGGDGEQYF TGTGCCAGCAGTTTATCGCCGGGAGGGGATGGAGAGCAGTACTTC
- - TRBJ1-6 TRBV6-1 CASSYADSLHF TGTGCCAGCAGTTACGCGGATTCCCTCCACTTT
- - TRBJ1-2 TRBV15 CATSRDYYGYTF TGTGCCACCAGCAGAGATTACTATGGCTACACCTTC
- - TRBJ2-3 TRBV5-4 CASKPGASADTQYF TGTGCCAGCAAGCCGGGGGCTTCGGCAGATACGCAGTATTTT
- TRBD2 TRBJ2-5 TRBV7-9 CASSVERGIRETQYF TGTGCCAGCAGCGTTGAGCGGGGGATTAGGGAGACCCAGTACTTC
- - TRBJ1-2 TRBV7-8 CASRENRDETYGYTF TGTGCCAGCAGGGAGAACCGGGACGAAACCTATGGCTACACCTTC
few - TRBJ1-5 TRBV11-2 CASSLSRAHQPQHF TGTGCCAGCAGCTTGTCGCGGGCGCATCAGCCCCAGCATTTT
once - TRBJ2-7 TRBV6-6 CASRQTGTGSYEQYF TGTGCCAGCAGGCAGACCGGGACGGGCTCCTACGAGCAGTACTTC
- TRBD1 TRBJ1-1 TRBV19 CASTDRDVNTEAFF TGTGCCAGTACCGACAGGGATGTGAACACTGAAGCTTTCTTT
- - TRBJ2-1 TRBV28 CASLKGGSYNEQFF TGTGCCAGCCTCAAAGGGGGCTCCTACAATGAGCAGTTCTTC
- - TRBJ1-1 TRBV2 CASSEQGTAFF TGTGCCAGCAGTGAACAGGGGACAGCTTTCTTT
- - TRBJ1-4 TRBV6-1 CASETGTLDEKLFF TGTGCCAGCGAAACCGGGACCCTCGATGAAAAACTGTTTTTT
- - TRBJ1-6 TRBV6-5 CASSPRGFSDSPLHF TGTGCCAGCAGCCCTCGAGGGTTTTCGGATTCACCCCTCCACTTT
- - TRBJ2-5 TRBV28 CASRPPGPPTETQYF TGTGCCAGCAGACCTCCGGGACCCCCAACGGAGACCCAGTACTTC
- TRBD2 TRBJ2-7 TRBV11-2 CASSPPGRDSYEQYF TGTGCCAGCAGCCCCCCAGGGAGGGACTCCTACGAGCAGTACTTC
- - TRBJ1-5 TRBV5-1 CASSLAGDGNQPQHF TGCGCCAGCAGCTTGGCCGGGGATGGCAATCAGCCCCAGCATTTT
- TRBD2 TRBJ2-3 TRBV5-1 CASSLTGTRVSSTDTQYF TGCGCCAGCAGCTTGACCGGGACTAGGGTATCTAGCACAGATACGCAGTATTTT
- TRBD1 TRBJ1-2 TRBV19 CASSINRDRGKSNYGYTF TGTGCCAGTAGTATCAACCGGGACAGGGGAAAGAGTAACTATGGCTACACCTTC
- - TRBJ2-1 TRBV6-5 CASSYSMALFYNEQFF TGTGCCAGCAGTTACTCGATGGCCTTATTCTACAATGAGCAGTTCTTC
- TRBD1 TRBJ1-1 TRBV11-3 CASSGDRAEAFF TGTGCCAGCAGCGGCGACAGGGCTGAAGCTTTCTTT
- - TRBJ1-2 TRBV6-5 CASRDSYGYTF TGTGCCAGCAGAGACAGCTATGGCTACACCTTC
- - TRBJ2-1 TRBV6-5 CASSYVGEQFF TGTGCCAGCAGTTACGTTGGTGAGCAGTTCTTC
- TRBD1 TRBJ1-2 TRBV18 CASSRATGTAIGYTF TGTGCCAGCTCAAGGGCCACCGGGACAGCCATAGGCTACACCTTC
- - TRBJ1-2 TRBV9 CASSVGGVGYGYTF TGTGCCAGCAGCGTAGGAGGGGTGGGCTATGGCTACACCTTC
- - TRBJ2-3 TRBV30 CAWIPWSTDTQYF TGTGCCTGGATACCCTGGAGCACAGATACGCAGTATTTT
- TRBD1 TRBJ1-2 TRBV28 CASSLWQGASGYTF TGTGCCAGCAGTTTGTGGCAGGGGGCCTCTGGCTACACCTTC
- TRBD1 TRBJ2-7 TRBV19 CASSFGQGGTYEQYF TGTGCCAGTAGTTTCGGACAGGGGGGAACTTACGAGCAGTACTTC
- - TRBJ2-5 TRBV18 CASSPRFQPQETQYF TGTGCCAGCTCACCACGGTTCCAACCCCAGGAGACCCAGTACTTC
- TRBD1 TRBJ1-6 TRBV5-1 CASSPTGGVNSPLHF TGCGCCAGCAGCCCTACAGGGGGCGTAAATTCACCCCTCCACTTT
- - TRBJ1-2 TRBV11-2 CASSSSFLYTF TGTGCCAGCAGCTCGAGTTTTTTGTACACCTTC
- TRBD1 TRBJ2-7 TRBV6-1 CASDGDSGTEYEQYF TGTGCCAGCGATGGTGACTCCGGGACAGAGTACGAGCAGTACTTC